The text below deals with one T cell receptor (beta chain). Its cognate antigen is unknown. The CDR3 covers 14 residues. V lost 5 bases to trimming and J lost 8 bases, with 18 bases between them. Per the germline V gene, CDR1 is MDHEN and CDR2 is SYDVKM. These data come from a study of T cell responses to AZD1222 COVID-19 vaccine. Study-wide points: It should be noted that donors were predominantly white British and more often female, and clonal diversity was possibly underestimated.

The protocol was immunoSEQ multiplex PCR, while the TCRdb copy is restricted to in-frame clones and leaves out a portion. The repertoire holds more than 95,000 clones, with approximately 88% as singletons. This receptor was taken from an adult in good health. The chain carries TRBV28 and TRBJ1-1; D ambiguous. Material: peripheral blood, obtained on day 0 of AZD1222 vaccination. The CDR3 is CASSILRPGTEAFF. DNA for the CDR3: TGTGCCAGCAGTATCCTCCGGCCGGGAACCGAAGCTTTCTTT. The whole variable domain, remainder taken from reference TRBV28 and TRBJ1-1, is DVKVTQSSRYLVKRTGEKVFLECVQDMDHENMFWYRQDPGLGLRLIYFSYDVKMKEKGDIPEGYSVSREKKERFSLILESASTNQTSMYLCASSILRPGTEAFFGQGTRLTVV.